A single T cell receptor beta chain is shown here with its context. No antigen is known for it. A much larger clone differs by one base, so this may be a read error. The data originate from a study of tumor and adjacent non-tumor tissue in lung cancer. Study-wide points: Normal lung showed higher cumulative top 100 clone frequency than tumor.

RNA was extracted from bulk tissue without any cell sorting. Three rounds of nested PCR, following a modified ARM-PCR protocol, produced the TCRbeta library. TCRdb reprocessed the multiplex PCR reads with MiXCR, giving one entry per CDR3 protein. The sample has 120,000 or so distinct CDR3 sequences, 66% seen once. The sequence was collected from a man aged 25-40 years with non-small cell lung cancer. Sequencing was performed on lung tumor tissue.

Here the CDR3 DNA reads TGTGCCATCAGTATTACTAGCACAGATACGCAGTATTTT. It yields the protein CAISITSTDTQYF. The chain couples TRBV10-3 to TRBJ2-3; no clear D. The CDR3 covers 13 residues. CDR1 is ENHRY and CDR2 is SYGVKD in the germline V gene. V was pared by 5 bases and J by 0 bases, with 6 bases between.